This T cell receptor beta chain was identified in a study of early T cells in non-severe SARS-CoV-2 infection. Study-level background: Bulk RNA isolated from unsorted whole blood underwent sequencing; chains were not paired. Study results and caveats: Anti-spike CD8 responses were favored in VDJdb matching, and private and CD4 specificities were missed.

With 5 bases removed from V and 5 bases from J, the gap between germline ends came to 19 bases. CDR3 length: 15 amino acids. Germline values: CDR1 SGHAT, CDR2 FQNNGV. With regard to this clonotype: As yet, its antigen is unknown.

Each single cDNA molecule received a unique molecular identifier. A single record per CDR3 protein comes from TCRdb applying MiXCR to the 5' RACE reads. The table records approximately 90,000 distinct CDR3 sequences, roughly 15% of them present only once. The source was whole blood, collected at baseline. The chain couples TRBV11-2 to TRBJ2-7; tentative D call: TRBD2 (6 bases). The clonotype comes from an adult who was a healthcare worker with PCR-confirmed SARS-CoV-2 infection or an uninfected control (not recorded which). The DNA of the CDR3 is TGTGCCAGCAGCCCCCGGGACTTGAGTAGGGACGAGCAGTACTTC. Translated, it gives CASSPRDLSRDEQYF.